This TCR beta chain was obtained from a study of T-cell reconstitution after alpha-beta-depleted transplantation in children. Points from the study as a whole: Newly produced T cells mostly accounted for T-cell counts and diversity one year post-transplant. Alpha-beta T cells present about two months after transplant were reported to originate from several hundred expanded graft clones.

The TCRbeta library incorporated unique molecular identifiers. TCRdb re-analysed the PCR reads in MiXCR, keeping a single row per CDR3 protein. The sample includes 490,000 or so distinct CDR3 sequences, under 12% of them seen just once. CDR3 length: 16 amino acids. As for this clonotype: Its cognate antigen is unknown.

This TCR was recovered from a child aged 2 to 10 with inherited bone marrow failure, due to receive a stem cell transplant. This specimen was PBMCs, taken before TCRalphabeta/CD19-depleted stem cell transplant. This chain uses TRBV21-1 with TRBJ2-5; the DNA was not used to check the table's D call, TRBD2. TRBV21-1 is noted as a pseudogene. Written as DNA, the CDR3 is TGTGCCAGCAGCAGCGCGGGAGGAGTAGCTGGTGAGACCCAGTACTTC. Residues: CASSSAGGVAGETQYF.